Shown below are 21 T cell receptor beta chains from a single sample sequenced in a study of blood T cell repertoires in COVID-19 (dated by TCRdb to the early 2020s). The library came from the immunoSEQ multiplex PCR assay. As stored in TCRdb, this immuneACCESS dataset retains in-frame rearrangements with V and J assigned. A fraction of the clones does not appear; measured against another copy, unresolved V genes explain less than half of the discrepancy, and the remainder lacks a known reason. In all, the sample holds some 150,000 clones, and over 80% of those were seen once. The top ten clones comprise roughly 6.2% of the sample. The sequenced material came from PBMCs or T cells enriched from blood (not recorded which). The receptors derive from a woman between 50 and 59 years old who had been exposed to COVID-19.

The rearrangement joins TRBV27 to TRBJ1-6; D gene ambiguous. Trimming took 6 bases from V and 0 from J, leaving 3 bases between them. From germline, CDR1 is MNHEY and CDR2 SMNVEV (reference sequence). This CDR3 has 13 residues. The chain's CDR3 is CASRSSYNSPLHF. The CDR3 nucleotides are TGTGCCAGCAGGAGCTCCTATAATTCACCCCTCCACTTT.

This clone was counted only a few times. The chain has TRBV6-5 and TRBJ2-2; 7 nucleotides agree with TRBD1. This CDR3 spans 14 amino acids. Germline CDR1 reads MNHEY; CDR2 reads SVGAGI. The V segment lost 8 bases and the J segment 4 bases; nucleotides outside the gene matches: 7. CDR3 sequence (DNA): TGTGCCAGCGCCGGGACAGCCCTCACCGGGGAGCTGTTTTTT. This gives the protein CASAGTALTGELFF.

The chain carries TRBV5-1 and TRBJ2-2; weak D call: TRBD2 (7 bases). Per the germline V gene, CDR1 is SGHRS and CDR2 is YFSETQ. The CDR3 has 14 amino acids. V was trimmed by 3 bases and J by 4 bases, leaving 10 bases between them. The CDR3, as DNA: TGCGCCAGCAGCTCTGGGGGGGCCACCGGGGAGCTGTTTTTT. As protein: CASSSGGATGELFF.

The sample holds one count of this clone. The chain uses TRBV19 and TRBJ1-1, with D possibly matching TRBD1 (5 bases). The CDR3 is 15 amino acids. The germline V gene encodes CDR1 LNHDA and CDR2 SQIVND (reference sequence). Trimming removed 4 bases at V and 4 bases at J, with 16 bases between. The CDR3 reads CASSTQGRGGTEAFF. The CDR3 nucleotides are TGTGCCAGTAGTACGCAGGGTCGGGGGGGCACTGAAGCTTTCTTT.

The chain combines TRBV18 with TRBJ2-1, with a possible D match to TRBD2 (7 bases). V was pared by 3 bases and J by 3 bases, with 15 bases between. Germline V gene sequence: CDR1 KGHSH, CDR2 LQKENI. CDR3 size: 16 residues. The CDR3 spells CASSPRGGFVYNEQFF. CDR3 coding DNA: TGTGCCAGCTCACCTAGGGGGGGGTTCGTCTACAATGAGCAGTTCTTC.

The chain combines TRBV29-1 with TRBJ2-1; 7 positions match TRBD2. Germline values: CDR1 SQVTM, CDR2 ANQGSEA. The CDR3 totals 14 residues. Trimming cost V 5 bases and J 0 bases; bases outside gene matches: 4. CDR3 region: CSVLGGSSYNEQFF. CDR3 DNA sequence: TGCAGCGTTCTGGGCGGGAGCTCCTACAATGAGCAGTTCTTC.

This clone showed up just once. The genes are TRBV7-6 and TRBJ2-7; TRBD1 aligns across 7 bases. V shed 1 base, J shed 0 bases, and the junction held 3 bases outside the gene matches. Germline CDR1 SGHVS, CDR2 FNYEAQ. The CDR3 covers 15 residues. The CDR3 DNA reads TGTGCCAGCAGCTTAGACAGGGGCAGCTCCTACGAGCAGTACTTC. Its translation: CASSLDRGSSYEQYF.

This chain links TRBV5-6 with TRBJ1-2; a possible D gene is TRBD1 (6 bases). Deletions cut 0 bases from V and 6 bases from J, with 15 bases between. In germline, CDR1 is SGHDT, CDR2 YYEEEE. The CDR3 has 15 residues. The CDR3 is CASSLESRQADGYTF. The CDR3 DNA is TGTGCCAGCAGCTTGGAGTCCCGACAGGCGGATGGCTACACCTTC. The full variable domain, rest sourced from reference TRBV5-6 and TRBJ1-2, is DAGVTQSPTHLIKTRGQQVTLRCSPKSGHDTVSWYQQALGQGPQFIFQYYEEEERQRGNFPDRFSGHQFPNYSSELNVNALLLGDSALYLCASSLESRQADGYTFGSGTRLTVV.

The chain joins TRBV19 to TRBJ1-2; TRBD1 aligns across 11 bases. The V gene's germline CDR1 is LNHDA and CDR2 SQIVND (reference sequence). The CDR3 is made up of 14 amino acids. V lost 5 bases, J lost 7 bases, and 6 bases stayed unmatched. The CDR3 loop reads CASSRTGGAGGYTF. The CDR3 region has the DNA TGTGCCAGTAGTCGGACAGGGGGCGCGGGTGGCTACACCTTC.

This clone was detected a few times. The chain employs TRBV28 and TRBJ1-2; D is ambiguous. From germline, CDR1 is MDHEN and CDR2 SYDVKM. V was clipped by 10 bases and J by 8 bases, with 14 bases between them. The CDR3 has 11 amino acids. CDR3 in amino acids: CATRTGSGYTF. The CDR3 DNA reads as TGTGCCACACGAACGGGGTCCGGCTACACCTTC.

The chain employs TRBV18 and TRBJ1-3; D might be TRBD1 (5 bases). Trimming cost V 1 base and J 2 bases, with 24 bases left between them. Germline CDR1 KGHSH, CDR2 LQKENI. The CDR3 is made up of 20 amino acids. In nucleotides, the CDR3 is TGTGCCAGCTCACCACTTCAGGGTCCGCGAGGCGTCCTACCTGGAAACACCATATATTTT. Its translation: CASSPLQGPRGVLPGNTIYF.

The chain combines TRBV27 with TRBJ2-7; D possibly corresponds to TRBD1 (6 bases). V lost 4 bases, J lost 0 bases, and 16 bases lay in between. Germline assignment: CDR1 MNHEY and CDR2 SMNVEV (reference sequence). This CDR3 region has 16 residues. As DNA, the CDR3 is TGTGCCAGCAGTTATACAGGGAACGTTGGCTCCTACGAGCAGTACTTC. It yields the protein CASSYTGNVGSYEQYF.

The CDR3 region is CASSASTDTQYF. CDR3 coding DNA: TGCGCCAGCAGTGCGAGCACAGATACGCAGTATTTT. The V gene is TRBV10-1, the J gene TRBJ2-3; D gene uncertain. The CDR3 covers 12 residues. V was shortened by 4 bases and J by 0 bases, with 2 bases between the two germline ends. The V gene's germline CDR1 is WNHNN and CDR2 SYGVQD (reference sequence).

This clone was counted a single time. A junction end diverges from the germline sequence, so it may reflect a read error. The chain links TRBV7-7 to TRBJ2-3; unclear D gene. The V gene's germline CDR1 is SSHAT and CDR2 FNYEAQ (reference sequence). The CDR3 runs to 13 residues. This CDR3 is CASSLDSGDTQYF. For the CDR3, the DNA is TGTGCTAGCAGCTTGGATTCGGGAGATACGCAGTATTTT.

CDR3 sequence reads: CASSDTSPSYNEQFF. CDR3 DNA sequence: TGTGCCAGCAGTGATACTAGCCCCTCCTACAATGAGCAGTTCTTC. This sequence joins TRBV25-1 and TRBJ2-1; weak D call: TRBD2 (6 bases). Trimming shortened V by 3 bases and J by 0 bases, and 9 bases separated the two germline ends. Per the germline V gene, CDR1 is MGHDK and CDR2 is SYGVNS. The CDR3 loop spans 15 amino acids.

The chain combines TRBV21-1 with TRBJ1-5; the D segment call TRBD1 is taken from the table without a DNA check. TRBV21-1 is noted as a pseudogene. The CDR3 spans 16 residues. CDR3 protein: CASSPRDRSDNQPQHF. The CDR3, as DNA: TGTGCCAGCAGCCCGAGGGACAGATCAGACAATCAGCCCCAGCATTTT.

The V and J genes are TRBV7-2 and TRBJ2-5, with 9 bases that match TRBD2. The J segment lost 5 bases and the V segment lost 7 bases, leaving 17 bases of the junction unmatched. The length of the CDR3 is 17 residues. CDR1 and CDR2 (germline): SGHTA, FQGNSA. CDR3: CASNPAGRGGGEETQYF. For the CDR3, the DNA is TGTGCCAGCAACCCCGCCGGGCGGGGGGGCGGGGAGGAGACCCAGTACTTC.

This rearrangement joins TRBV29-1 to TRBJ2-1; 7 bases are a match to TRBD1. The V gene end was trimmed by 1 base and the J gene end by 6 bases; junction bases not matched to a gene: 3. CDR3 length equals 13 residues. Germline V gene sequence: CDR1 SQVTM, CDR2 ANQGSEA. The CDR3 sequence is CSVEGDSFNEQFF. DNA of the CDR3: TGCAGCGTTGAAGGGGACAGCTTCAATGAGCAGTTCTTC.

V and J are TRBV13 and TRBJ2-1; possibly TRBD2 for D (6 bases). The length of the CDR3 is 13 residues. CDR1 is PRHDT, CDR2 FYEKMQ, per germline (reference sequence). V was cut by 3 bases and J by 7 bases, with 10 bases left in between. CDR3 sequence: CASSFRGGNEQFF. CDR3 sequence (DNA): TGTGCCAGCAGCTTCCGTGGGGGGAATGAGCAGTTCTTC.

This chain joins TRBV30 and TRBJ2-1, with D maybe TRBD1 (7 bases). The CDR3 sequence is 15 residues long. Trimming took off 0 bases at V and 6 bases at J, with 15 bases between the two ends. Germline V CDR1 and CDR2: GTSNPN, SVGIG (reference sequence). CDR3 nucleotide sequence: TGTGCCTGGAGTGTTGGCAGGGGGGCTTTCAATGAGCAGTTCTTC. This codes for CAWSVGRGAFNEQFF.

The chain carries TRBV6-5 and TRBJ2-2, with a weak D call TRBD2 (5 bases). Trimming left V 0 bases short and J 1 base short, with 6 bases between. Germline assignment: CDR1 MNHEY and CDR2 SVGAGI. There are 15 residues in the CDR3. Here the CDR3 reads CASSYSRGNTGELFF. CDR3 nucleotides: TGTGCCAGCAGTTACTCACGGGGGAACACCGGGGAGCTGTTTTTT.